The sequence of this T cell receptor beta chain was determined in a study of blood T cell repertoires in COVID-19. Study-wide background: PBMCs, B-cell-depleted T cells, or T cells were the source of the cDNA or gDNA that made up the material.

Original handling: Using reference gene primer amplification, nucleated cell counts were estimated. TCRdb keeps only in-frame clones here, not all; method: immunoSEQ multiplex PCR. V and J calls and clone size follow that table, whereas D and trimming were derived from the DNA. The sample gives 88,000 or so clones, less than 90% of which show up once; 3.8% is in the top ten. This clone was seen only a few times. Sequences were obtained from peripheral blood. The sequence came from a man between 60 and 75 years old with acute or convalescent COVID-19.

The CDR3 DNA follows: TGTGCCAGTAGTCCCTCGCTAGCGGTAAACAATGAGCAGTTCTTC. Translating it yields CASSPSLAVNNEQFF. The rearrangement uses TRBV19 and TRBJ2-1, with 7 positions matching TRBD2. The V gene's germline CDR1 is LNHDA and CDR2 SQIVND (reference sequence). The junction had 9 bases not matched to a gene; V was cut back by 5 bases and J by 5 bases. There are 15 residues in the CDR3.